The entry that follows covers one TCR beta chain sequence. As yet, its antigen is unknown. This entry is derived from a study of cytomegalovirus exposure and HLA in healthy donors. General study points: A missense variant in DCLRE1C was later tied to TCR beta V- and J-gene trimming. Some V segments (TRBV6-2 and TRBV6-3 among them) were excluded as indistinguishable. A later analysis found common viral pathogens apparently linked to several of the most significant clusters.

The CDR3 runs 12 residues. Germline V gene lookup returns CDR1 SGHTA and CDR2 FQGNSA. V gave up 6 bases and J gave up 6 bases, with 9 bases separating them. Use of 60 Vbeta and 13 Jbeta primers characterized the PCR. Clones were read by immunoSEQ multiplex PCR, and TCRdb kept only the in-frame ones, dropping some. In the table there are roughly 160,000 clones, about 80% of which are singletons. The sequence was collected from a man between 50 and 59 years old in good health and CMV-seropositive. The sample was PBMCs. The chain combines TRBV7-2 with TRBJ1-5; D unresolved. The CDR3 bases are TGTGCCAGCAGGGAGGGCCCTCAGCCCCAGCATTTT. The encoded protein is CASREGPQPQHF.